Following are 9 T cell receptor beta chains from one sample sequenced in a study of shared clonotypes between healthy human individuals. The assay was immunoSEQ multiplex PCR, and TCRdb's table has in-frame clones only and misses some. The table has millions of clones, 95% seen once. The sample was naive CD4+ T cells sorted from blood. Sample subset: CD45RA+ positively selected. Receptors originate from a man younger than 35 in good health.

The V gene is TRBV4-1, the J gene TRBJ2-1; no definite D call. The CDR3 extends over 14 amino acids. From germline, CDR1 is MGHRA and CDR2 YSYEKL. V lost 0 bases to trimming and J lost 9 bases, with 12 bases between them. CDR3 sequence (DNA): TGCGCCAGCAGCCAAGATCAGCGTCTAGGTGAGCAGTTCTTC. Translated, it gives CASSQDQRLGEQFF.

V is TRBV10-2 and J is TRBJ2-7; 15 nucleotides agree with TRBD2. V shed 7 bases and J 0 bases; nucleotides not matched to a gene: 7. Germline CDR1 is WSHSY and CDR2 is SAAADI. This CDR3 is built from 17 residues. Written as DNA, the CDR3 is TGCGCCAGCACCGGACTAGCGGGGGGGAAATACTCCTACGAGCAGTACTTC. This translates into CASTGLAGGKYSYEQYF.

Points on this clone: Other DNA sequences within the sample encode an identical CDR3. This chain uses TRBV5-1 with TRBJ2-5; tentatively, D is TRBD2 (6 bases). The V end lost 2 bases, the J end lost 2 bases, and 10 bases lay between the germline ends. Germline V gene data show CDR1 as SGHRS and CDR2 as YFSETQ. The CDR3 totals 14 residues. CDR3 nucleotide sequence: TGCGCCAGCAGCTTTGGAGGGGCGCAAGAGACCCAGTACTTC. Translated, it gives CASSFGGAQETQYF.

The V call is TRBV7-2, the J call TRBJ1-2, with 7 bases lining up with TRBD1. CDR1 and CDR2 from the germline V gene are SGHTA and FQGNSA. The CDR3 contains 14 residues. Trimming removed 7 bases from V and 5 bases from J; junction bases left unmatched: 10. CDR3 amino acids: CASKETGYRYGYTF. DNA of the CDR3: TGTGCCAGCAAGGAGACAGGGTACCGTTATGGCTACACCTTC.

In DNA, the CDR3 is TGCGCCAGCAGCCAAGGATTAGTGACAGGGGGGAATAATCAGCCCCAGCATTTT. Its protein is CASSQGLVTGGNNQPQHF. The chain links TRBV4-1 to TRBJ1-5; 9 nucleotides align to TRBD1. Trimming removed 1 base from V and 4 bases from J; junction bases left unmatched: 11. Germline V gene sequence: CDR1 MGHRA, CDR2 YSYEKL. CDR3 length equals 18 residues.

The V call is TRBV29-1, the J call TRBJ1-1; D is uncertain. Trimming pared 7 bases from V and 5 bases from J, leaving 14 bases between. CDR3 length equals 12 residues. Germline V gene data show CDR1 as SQVTM and CDR2 as ANQGSEA. CDR3 region: CSAGERETEAFF. Written as DNA, the CDR3 is TGCAGCGCCGGGGAGCGAGAGACTGAAGCTTTCTTT.

This clone was found once. The chain combines TRBV2 with TRBJ2-7, with a weak D call TRBD2 (6 bases). Germline loops: CDR1 SNHLY, CDR2 FYNNEI. CDR3 length equals 11 residues. The CDR3 nucleotides are TGTAAATCGGGAGAGGGGTATGAGCAGTACTTC. It specifies CKSGEGYEQYF.

This chain links TRBV6-5 with TRBJ2-7, with 9 bases lining up with TRBD2. This CDR3 comprises 15 residues. Germline CDR1 is MNHEY and CDR2 is SVGAGI. Trimming removed 2 bases from V and 7 bases from J; junction bases left unmatched: 9. The CDR3 DNA sequence: TGTGCCAGCAGTTACCCTGCGGGAGGGCCAAGGGAGCAGTACTTC. Translating it yields CASSYPAGGPREQYF.

The chain uses TRBV9 and TRBJ2-3; D may be TRBD1 (5 bases). Germline CDR1 and CDR2: SGDLS and YYNGEE. The CDR3 runs to 18 residues. The germline V and J ends were trimmed by 0 bases and 1 base, with 18 bases remaining between them. CDR3: CASSVGPRAPTGTDTQYF. CDR3 bases: TGTGCCAGCAGCGTAGGGCCCCGTGCCCCGACAGGCACAGATACGCAGTATTTT. The whole variable domain, filled in from reference TRBV9 and TRBJ2-3, reads DSGVTQTPKHLITATGQRVTLRCSPRSGDLSVYWYQQSLDQGLQFLIQYYNGEERAKGNILERFSAQQFPDLHSELNLSSLELGDSALYFCASSVGPRAPTGTDTQYFGPGTRLTVL.